These 12 T cell receptor beta chains originate from one sample sequenced in a study of T cells in women clearing cervical HPV infection. The assay was immunoSEQ multiplex PCR, and TCRdb's table has in-frame clones only and misses some. This sample's table has approximately 52,000 clones. The sample comprised blood buffy coat. Source of these receptors: a woman aged 18-69 years with a cervical HPV16 infection that either progressed to CIN3+ or cleared (not recorded which).

In the case of this clone: The CDR3 extends 3 residues past the end of the read, so its final part is completed from the germline J gene. The chain employs TRBV4-1 and TRBJ2-3; D uncertain. Per germline, CDR1 MGHRA and CDR2 YSYEKL. This CDR3 contains 15 residues. V lost 1 base to trimming and J lost 4 bases, with 12 bases between them. The CDR3 spells CASSQVSNGADTQYF. The covered CDR3 bases are TGCGCCAGCAGCCAAGTATCTAATGGTGCAGATACG.

With respect to this clone: The read comes to an end 3 residues before the CDR3 does, leaving the germline J gene to fill in the end. The chain recombines TRBV7-2 with TRBJ2-3, with D possibly matching TRBD1 (6 bases). The ends were cut back, 5 bases at V and 3 bases at J, with 15 bases in the middle. Germline CDR1 SGHTA, CDR2 FQGNSA. The CDR3 runs to 15 residues. The CDR3: CASSQNRAGTDTQYF. CDR3 DNA (partial): TGTGCCAGCAGCCAGAACAGGGCAGGGACAGATACG.

As to this clone: The CDR3 end falls 3 residues outside the read, so it is completed with the germline J gene. The rearrangement uses TRBV20-1 and TRBJ2-7; 8 nucleotides match TRBD1. CDR1 is DFQATT and CDR2 is SNEGSKA in the germline V gene (reference sequence). V dropped 6 bases and J dropped 2; count of bases not matched to a gene: 9. There are 14 residues in the CDR3. The CDR3 loop reads CSAHRDRLPYEQYF. Partial CDR3 DNA: TGCAGTGCGCACCGGGACAGGTTGCCCTACGAG.

As for this clone: The CDR3 end lies 3 residues beyond the end of the read and is filled in from the germline J gene. Other DNA sequences of this sample code for an identical CDR3. V and J are TRBV7-2 and TRBJ1-2, with D maybe TRBD1 (5 bases). CDR3 length: 14 amino acids. The ends were cut back, 3 bases at V and 1 base at J, with 9 bases in the middle. Looked up from germline, CDR1 is SGHTA and CDR2 is FQGNSA. This chain's CDR3 is CASSFDSLNYGYTF. The sequenced part of the CDR3 DNA is TGTGCCAGCAGCTTCGACAGTCTTAACTATGGC. Complete variable domain (other parts from reference TRBV7-2 and TRBJ1-2): GAGVSQSPSNKVTEKGKDVELRCDPISGHTALYWYRQSLGQGLEFLIYFQGNSAPDKSGLPSDRFSAERTGGSVSTLTIQRTQQEDSAVYLCASSFDSLNYGYTFGSGTRLTVV.

Concerning this clone itself: Sequencing ends 3 residues short of the CDR3 end; the germline J gene provides the rest. The chain carries TRBV5-8 and TRBJ1-2; no clear D gene. The V and J ends lost 5 bases and 4 bases respectively, with 6 bases between them. Germline loops: CDR1 SGHTS, CDR2 YDEGEE. The CDR3 consists of 11 residues. CDR3: CASSQRYGYTF. The part of the CDR3 DNA that was read is TGTGCCAGCAGTCAGCGCTATGGC. The full variable domain, completed using reference TRBV5-8 and TRBJ1-2, is EAGVTQSPTHLIKTRGQQATLRCSPISGHTSVYWYQQALGLGLQFLLWYDEGEERNRGNFPPRFSGRQFPNYSSELNVNALELEDSALYLCASSQRYGYTFGSGTRLTVV.

As to this clone: The CDR3 is cut off 3 residues early in the read; its end comes from the germline J gene. The chain carries TRBV7-8 and TRBJ2-7; 7 nucleotides line up with TRBD1. Germline V gene lookup returns CDR1 SGHVS and CDR2 FQNEAQ. The CDR3 consists of 15 residues. Unmatched junction bases numbered 10, after V lost 5 bases and J lost 3 bases. The CDR3 spells CASSEASRDSYEQYF. CDR3 DNA, as far as it was read: TGTGCCAGCAGCGAAGCATCCCGGGACAGCTACGAG.

A remark on this clone: The missing CDR3 end, 3 residues past where the read stops, is filled in from the germline J gene. The V gene is TRBV5-6, the J gene TRBJ2-7, with D perhaps matching TRBD2 (6 bases). The germline gives CDR1 SGHDT, CDR2 YYEEEE. With 0 bases removed from V and 2 bases from J, the gap between germline ends came to 9 bases. This CDR3 is 14 amino acids long. The CDR3 protein is CASSLGGLTYEQYF. The part of the CDR3 DNA that was read is TGTGCCAGCAGCTTGGGGGGACTTACCTACGAG.

The CDR3 DNA, read in part, is TGTGCCAGCATTTCCCTCGGGTCGGGGTCGGGGCAGCCC. Protein sequence: CASISLGSGSGQP. The entire CDR3 protein is CASISLGSGSGQPQHF. The chain uses TRBV28 and TRBJ1-5; unclear D gene. The read comes to an end 3 residues before the CDR3 does, leaving the germline J gene to fill in the end. This CDR3 spans 16 amino acids. Germline CDR1 MDHEN, CDR2 SYDVKM. V dropped 7 bases and J dropped 7 bases, with 23 bases sitting between them.

Notes on this clone: The read ends 3 residues shy of where the CDR3 ends; the end is completed using the germline J gene. The chain is built from TRBV28 and TRBJ2-7, with D unclear. The V and J ends lost 6 bases and 3 bases respectively, with 6 bases between them. The germline V gene has CDR1 MDHEN and CDR2 SYDVKM. This CDR3 is built from 11 residues. The CDR3: CASRGFYEQYF. The sequenced part of the CDR3 DNA is TGTGCCAGCAGGGGCTTCTACGAG.

Note on this clone: The CDR3 extends 3 residues past the end of the read, so its final part is completed from the germline J gene. The chain carries TRBV7-7 and TRBJ2-5, with D maybe TRBD2 (6 bases). Trimming removed 1 base at V and 4 bases at J, with 10 bases between. The germline V gene has CDR1 SSHAT and CDR2 FNYEAQ (reference sequence). The CDR3 consists of 14 residues. The covered CDR3 bases are TGTGCCAGCAGCTTAGGACTAGTCTCAGAGACC. Translation: CASSLGLVSET. The whole CDR3 is CASSLGLVSETQYF.

In regard to this clone: The read is 3 residues too short to cover the CDR3 end, so that end is filled in from the germline J gene. The chain combines TRBV20-1 with TRBJ1-1; possibly TRBD1 for D (6 bases). The CDR3 spans 15 residues. V lost 0 bases and J lost 1, with 12 bases in between. CDR1 is DFQATT and CDR2 is SNEGSKA in the germline V gene (reference sequence). CDR3 DNA, as far as it was read: TGCAGTGCTAGAGATCGGGGCAGGGGGAACACTGAA. This sequence encodes CSARDRGRGNTE. In full, the CDR3 is CSARDRGRGNTEAFF.

Comments on this clone: The read ends 3 residues shy of where the CDR3 ends; the end is completed using the germline J gene. The V gene is TRBV19, the J gene TRBJ2-2, with D possibly TRBD1 on 7 matching bases. The CDR3 runs 16 residues. Germline V gene lookup returns CDR1 LNHDA and CDR2 SQIVND (reference sequence). V lost 1 base, J lost 3 bases, and 12 bases lay in between. Incomplete CDR3 DNA: TGTGCCAGTAGTATAGGGAGGGGGCGCGACACCGGGGAG. It translates to CASSIGRGRDTGE. The full CDR3 reads CASSIGRGRDTGELFF.